This T cell receptor beta chain was recovered during a study of blood T cell repertoires in COVID-19. Study background: Italy, Spain and the United States were the sources of the convalescent and acute COVID-19 samples. PBMCs, B-cell-depleted T cells, or T cells provided the cDNA or gDNA that made up the material.

Original methodology: Cell counts per sample came from amplifying reference gene primers. Measured with immunoSEQ multiplex PCR; TCRdb has only the in-frame clones, and not every one. V and J calls and clone size are copied from that table; D and trimming were computed from the DNA. This sample has approximately 150,000 clones, with approximately 84% found just once. Germline CDR1 LNHDA, CDR2 SQIVND (reference sequence). The CDR3 contains 14 residues. With V trimmed by 7 bases and J by 10 bases, 9 bases remained unmatched. The chain recombines TRBV19 with TRBJ1-6, with 8 bases that match TRBD1. This receptor was obtained from a man aged 35-49 years with acute or convalescent COVID-19. Sequenced sample: peripheral blood. This CDR3 reads CASTTGQGFSPLHF. CDR3 in DNA: TGTGCCAGTACCACCGGACAGGGATTCTCACCCCTCCACTTT.